This TCR beta chain was captured by sequencing in a study of human T cells and chemical hapten exposure. Overall study: Upper-back patches of 0.01% DPC were read at 6 days.

CDR3 size: 15 residues. V was trimmed by 0 bases and J by 2 bases, leaving 10 bases between them. Germline values: CDR1 MGHRA, CDR2 YSYEKL. Original handling: Across samples, TCR counts had a median of 95,638 and ranged from roughly 23,224 to 750,000. A single record per CDR3 protein comes from TCRdb applying MiXCR to the RACE reads. The V and J calls were not made by the authors but by TCRdb's processing. This repertoire shows some 57,000 distinct CDR3 sequences, around 9.4% found once; its top ten account for 1.5% to 2%. Comments on this clonotype: Its antigen is as yet unknown.

Time point indicated: patch test 2, 6 weeks after DPC sensitization. Indicated treatment: therapeutic diphenylcyclopropenone sensitization with weekly scalp DPC. The study enrolled 18 to 70-year-old alopecia patients suitable for DPC. Points from the study as a whole: There was a positive correlation between PT1 expanded TCR counts and patch test score.

The chain employs TRBV4-1 and TRBJ1-2, with D unresolved. The starting material was whole blood, obtained in connection with sensitization to the hapten diphenylcyclopropenone (DPC). The clonotype originates from a woman between 45 and 65 years old with alopecia areata. Some clones in this sample may be carry-over from other donors' samples. The DNA for the CDR3 is TGCGCCAGCAGCCAAGAATTCACTCCCAACTATGGCTACACCTTC. Translated, it gives CASSQEFTPNYGYTF.